Listed below are T cell receptor beta chains from one sample, sequenced in a study of patients and donors after allogeneic stem cell transplantation. TCRdb independently ran MiXCR on the RT-PCR reads; one entry per CDR3 protein. The table includes about a million distinct CDR3 sequences, 18% detected once. Sequencing was performed on blood, either unsorted or a sorted T cell fraction (not recorded which). All receptors derive from a human donor who was either an allogeneic HSCT recipient or a stem cell or donor lymphocyte infusion donor (not recorded which). It is not recorded whose cells these are; they may come from a transplant donor. Both conserved end residues are part of each CDR3. The D gene is left open where the match is weak. Not every row has a clone size; where given, it reads once, few, many or a size class.

j_gene	abundance	d_gene	v_gene	CDR3nt	CDR3aa
TRBJ2-1	-	-	TRBV25-1	TGTGCCAGCAGTGATCCTAGTAAACGTGTCAATGAGCAGTTCTTC	CASSDPSKRVNEQFF
TRBJ1-3	-	-	TRBV20-1	TGCAGTGCTAGCCCCAGTGGAAACACCATATATTTT	CSASPSGNTIYF
TRBJ2-7	few	-	TRBV6-1	TGTGCCGGACGGCTAGCGACTTATCTCTCCTACGAGCAGTACTTC	CAGRLATYLSYEQYF
TRBJ1-2	-	-	TRBV6-1	TGTGCCAGCAGGCTCTCCGGGGGTGGTTATGGCTACACCTTC	CASRLSGGGYGYTF
TRBJ2-3	few	TRBD2	TRBV28	TGTGCCAGCAGCCCAGGGAGAACGGGAGGTCGCACAGATACGCAGTATTTT	CASSPGRTGGRTDTQYF
TRBJ1-3	-	-	TRBV5-4	TGTGCCAGCAGACCGAGTGGGAACTCTGGAAACACCATATATTTT	CASRPSGNSGNTIYF
TRBJ2-3	-	TRBD2	TRBV5-1	TGCGCCAGCAGCCCCAGGACTAGCGGGAGGGTCGCAGATACGCAGTATTTT	CASSPRTSGRVADTQYF
TRBJ2-1	few	TRBD2	TRBV20-1	TGCAGGGCTAGCGGGAGAGGCTCCTACAATGAGCAGTTCTTC	CRASGRGSYNEQFF
TRBJ1-1	-	-	TRBV20-1	TGCAGTGGCCCTGAAGCTTTCTTT	CSGPEAFF
TRBJ2-3	-	-	TRBV20-1	TGCAGTGCTAGACCCCCTTCGACAGGCCTCACAGATACGCAGTATTTT	CSARPPSTGLTDTQYF
TRBJ2-1	few	TRBD2	TRBV6-1	TGTGCCAGCATCCTAGCGGGAGGTTGGGTCGATGAGCAGTTCTTC	CASILAGGWVDEQFF
TRBJ1-5	few	-	TRBV3-1	TGTGCCAGCAGCCAAAACGGACAGCCCCAGCATTTT	CASSQNGQPQHF
TRBJ2-7	-	-	TRBV7-2	TGTGCCAGCAGCTCTCCCGTTGCGGACCGCCGCTCCTACGAGCAGTACTTC	CASSSPVADRRSYEQYF
TRBJ2-5	few	-	TRBV9	TGTGCCAGCAGCGTAGATGGCACCCAAGAGACCCAGTACTTC	CASSVDGTQETQYF
TRBJ2-3	-	-	TRBV5-1	TGCGCCAGCAGCCCTGGGGACGGTGCGGATACGCAGTATTTT	CASSPGDGADTQYF
TRBJ2-3	-	-	TRBV12-3/TRBV12-4	TGTGCCAGCAGGGGGGGTAGCGGAGTGGGTGGAGATACGCAGTATTTT	CASRGGSGVGGDTQYF
TRBJ2-1	-	TRBD2	TRBV3-1	TGTGCCAGCAGCCGCATCCAGCTAGCGGGAGGGATCAATGAGCAGTTCTTC	CASSRIQLAGGINEQFF
TRBJ1-4	-	-	TRBV5-1	TGCGCCAGCAGCCAACCGACAGGCGCAACTAATGAAAAACTGTTTTTT	CASSQPTGATNEKLFF
TRBJ1-2	-	-	TRBV4-3	TGCGCCAGCAACAATCGTCGGGGCTGGGGCTACACCTTC	CASNNRRGWGYTF
TRBJ2-3	few	TRBD2	TRBV7-8	TGTGCCAGCAGCTTAGGAGTGGGGCTAGCGGGAGTATTAGATACGCAGTATTTT	CASSLGVGLAGVLDTQYF
TRBJ1-1	once	-	TRBV5-8	TGTGCCAGCAGCTTGGGACCCGGACGAGCTTTCTTT	CASSLGPGRAFF
TRBJ2-5	many	-	TRBV9	TGTGCCAGCAGCGTAGTTCCAAAGGAGACCCAGTACTTC	CASSVVPKETQYF
TRBJ2-7	few	-	TRBV15	TGTGCCACCAGCAGAGGCGCAGCGCGGTCCTACGAGCAGTACTTC	CATSRGAARSYEQYF
TRBJ1-6	-	-	TRBV12-3/TRBV12-4	TGTGCCAGCAGTAGACAGCCCGATTCACCCCTCCACTTT	CASSRQPDSPLHF
TRBJ2-3	-	-	TRBV29-1	TGCAGCGTGGATCCTAGCACAGATACGCAGTATTTT	CSVDPSTDTQYF
TRBJ2-6	-	-	TRBV30	TGTGCCTGGCAGGGAACCTCTGGGGCCAACGTCCTGACTTTC	CAWQGTSGANVLTF
TRBJ2-1	-	-	TRBV27	TGTGCCAGCAGTTTATCTCCGGGGGACGAGCAGTTCTTC	CASSLSPGDEQFF
TRBJ2-7	few	-	TRBV6-1	TGTGCCAGCAGACGAGGGATTACCTTCTCCTACGAGCAGTACTTC	CASRRGITFSYEQYF
TRBJ2-3	-	-	TRBV28	TGTGCCAGCACAGACGTGGTCACAGATACGCAGTATTTT	CASTDVVTDTQYF
TRBJ2-5	-	-	TRBV19	TGTGCCAGTAAGGGGCCCACAGGCGGCAGGGGAGAGACCCAGTACTTC	CASKGPTGGRGETQYF
TRBJ1-1	few	-	TRBV15	TGTGCCACCAGCAGACCAGGGTGGACTGAAGCTTTCTTT	CATSRPGWTEAFF
TRBJ2-1	-	TRBD1	TRBV9	TGTGCCAGCAGCTACGGACAGGGGGCCTACAATGAGCAGTTCTTC	CASSYGQGAYNEQFF
TRBJ2-5	-	TRBD2	TRBV12-3/TRBV12-4	TGTGCCAGCAGCCGATTTAGCGGGGAAGAGACCCAGTACTTC	CASSRFSGEETQYF
TRBJ1-1	-	-	TRBV20-1	TGCAGTGCTAACAAGCAGGGCATTGTCACTGAAGCTTTCTTT	CSANKQGIVTEAFF
TRBJ1-5	-	TRBD1	TRBV12-3/TRBV12-4	TGTGCCAGCAGTTCACGACAGGGCACTCAGCCCCAGCATTTT	CASSSRQGTQPQHF
TRBJ1-1	few	TRBD1	TRBV9	TGTGCCAGCAGCCCCCACAGGGGATCCACTGAAGCTTTCTTT	CASSPHRGSTEAFF
TRBJ1-6	-	-	TRBV4-1	TGCGCCAGCAGCCAAGAGGAGAGATATAATTCACCCCTCCACTTT	CASSQEERYNSPLHF
TRBJ2-1	-	TRBD2	TRBV9	TGTGCCAGCAGCGTAGCTCTCGGTAGCGGGGGCTACAATGAGCAGTTCTTC	CASSVALGSGGYNEQFF
TRBJ2-1	few	TRBD1	TRBV7-9	TGTGCCAGCAGCTTGGGCAGGGGGCCTTACAATGAGCAGTTCTTC	CASSLGRGPYNEQFF
TRBJ2-2	-	TRBD1	TRBV19	TGTGCCAGTAGTTTCCGACAGGGGGCCACCGGGGAGCTGTTTTTT	CASSFRQGATGELFF
TRBJ1-2	many	-	TRBV29-1	TGCAGCGTTCCCTTAACTGGACAGCTCAACTATGGCTACACCTTC	CSVPLTGQLNYGYTF
TRBJ1-4	few	-	TRBV7-9	TGTGCCATAGCTTCCACGGCCGGTAATGAAAAACTGTTTTTT	CAIASTAGNEKLFF
TRBJ1-1	few	TRBD1	TRBV10-3	TGTGCCATCAGTGAGTTTATCCGGGACAGGGTGTTTCACACTGAAGCTTTCTTT	CAISEFIRDRVFHTEAFF
TRBJ1-2	many	-	TRBV12-3/TRBV12-4	TGTGCCAGCAGGAGGGTCGGACGGGGGACCTATGGCTACACCTTC	CASRRVGRGTYGYTF
TRBJ1-2	-	TRBD1	TRBV7-8	TGTGCCAGCAGCCCGACGGGACAGGGAACTTATGGCTACACCTTC	CASSPTGQGTYGYTF
TRBJ1-1	-	TRBD1	TRBV28	TGTGCCAGCAGTCCACTTGAGGGGGCGACTGAAGCTTTCTTT	CASSPLEGATEAFF
TRBJ2-7	once	TRBD2	TRBV2	TGTGCGCAGGTTCGGGGCGCGCGCGGACTAGACTACGAGCAGTACTTC	CAQVRGARGLDYEQYF
TRBJ2-1	few	-	TRBV29-1	TGCAGCGTTACACAGATGAGCTCCTACAATGAGCAGTTCTTC	CSVTQMSSYNEQFF
TRBJ1-5	few	-	TRBV12-3/TRBV12-4	TGTGCCAACGGACCTTCGGGGCGGCCCCAGCATTTT	CANGPSGRPQHF
TRBJ1-5	many	-	TRBV6-6	TGTGCCAGCACAGAGTATAGCAATCAGCCCCAGCATTTT	CASTEYSNQPQHF
TRBJ2-3	-	-	TRBV24-1	TGTGCCACCAGTGATCGGTCGGGAGTCTCCTCAGATACGCAGTATTTT	CATSDRSGVSSDTQYF
TRBJ2-3	-	-	TRBV6-4	TGTGCCAGCAGTGACTCGGTGGACCTAGGGGTCCCAGATACGCAGTATTTT	CASSDSVDLGVPDTQYF
TRBJ1-1	-	-	TRBV20-1	TGCAGTGCTAGAGTGGGACAAAAGAACACTGAAGCTTTCTTT	CSARVGQKNTEAFF
TRBJ1-2	-	-	TRBV7-2	TGTGCCAGCACCTCCCAGGTGGGCTCAGCTAACTATGGCTACACCTTC	CASTSQVGSANYGYTF
TRBJ1-1	many	-	TRBV10-3	TGTGCCATCAACTCGGAGGGGGGGATGAACACTGAAGCTTTCTTT	CAINSEGGMNTEAFF